This TCR beta chain was found in a study of T cell repertoires in cytomegalovirus infection. Germline V gene lookup returns CDR1 SGHNT and CDR2 YENEEA. The CDR3 has 15 amino acids. Trimming cost V 8 bases and J 2 bases, with 17 bases left between them. One entry per CDR3 protein results from TCRdb running MiXCR on the reads. This sample has about a million distinct CDR3 sequences, with approximately 33% found just once. Points on this clonotype: What it recognizes is unknown.

Sequenced here: cultured CD8+ T cells from PBMCs, sampled from culture after CMV antigen stimulation. This chain connects TRBV11-3 to TRBJ2-3; tentatively, D is TRBD2 (6 bases). The receptor was isolated from a human donor in good health (CMV status not recorded). Some clones in this sample may be carry-over from other donors' samples. CDR3 nucleotide sequence: TGTGCCAGCGGGCCGCGGGGCCAGATCACAGATACGCAGTATTTT. Its translation: CASGPRGQITDTQYF.